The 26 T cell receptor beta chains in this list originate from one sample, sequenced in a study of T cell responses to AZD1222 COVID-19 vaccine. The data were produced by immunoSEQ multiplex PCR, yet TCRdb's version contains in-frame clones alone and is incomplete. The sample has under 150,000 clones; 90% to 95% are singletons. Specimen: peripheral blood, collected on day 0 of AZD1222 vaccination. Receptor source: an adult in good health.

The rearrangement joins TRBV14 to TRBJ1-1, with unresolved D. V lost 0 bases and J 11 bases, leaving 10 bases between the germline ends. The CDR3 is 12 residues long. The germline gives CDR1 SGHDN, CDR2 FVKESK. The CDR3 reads CASSQDAYGAFF. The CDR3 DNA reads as TGTGCCAGCAGCCAAGATGCCTACGGGGCTTTCTTT. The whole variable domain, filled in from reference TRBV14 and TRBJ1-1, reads EAGVTQFPSHSVIEKGQTVTLRCDPISGHDNLYWYRRVMGKEIKFLLHFVKESKQDESGMPNNRFLAERTGGTYSTLKVQPAELEDSGVYFCASSQDAYGAFFGQGTRLTVV.

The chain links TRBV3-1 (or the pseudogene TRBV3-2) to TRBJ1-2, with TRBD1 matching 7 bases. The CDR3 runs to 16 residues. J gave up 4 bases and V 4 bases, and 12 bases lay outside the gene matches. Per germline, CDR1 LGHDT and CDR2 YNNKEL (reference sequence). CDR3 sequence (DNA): TGTGCCAGCAGCCCCAGTTGGGGCAGGGGGGTCTATGGCTACACCTTC. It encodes CASSPSWGRGVYGYTF.

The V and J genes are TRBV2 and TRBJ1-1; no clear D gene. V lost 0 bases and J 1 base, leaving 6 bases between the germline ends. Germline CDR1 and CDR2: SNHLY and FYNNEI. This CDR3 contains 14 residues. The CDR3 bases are TGTGCCAGCAGTGAAGCGCTTCCGAACACTGAAGCTTTCTTT. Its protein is CASSEALPNTEAFF.

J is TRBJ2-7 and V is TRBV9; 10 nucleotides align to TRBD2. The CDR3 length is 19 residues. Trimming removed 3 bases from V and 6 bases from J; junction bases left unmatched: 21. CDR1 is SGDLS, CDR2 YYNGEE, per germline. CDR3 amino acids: CASSAPRGSGRALGGEQYF. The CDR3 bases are TGTGCCAGCAGCGCCCCGAGGGGGAGCGGGAGGGCCCTCGGCGGCGAGCAGTACTTC.

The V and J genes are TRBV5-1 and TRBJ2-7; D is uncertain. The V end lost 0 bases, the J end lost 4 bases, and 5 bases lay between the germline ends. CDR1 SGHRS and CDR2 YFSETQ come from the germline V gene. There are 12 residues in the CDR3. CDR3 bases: TGCGCCAGCAGCTTGGGGGTTTACGAGCAGTACTTC. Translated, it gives CASSLGVYEQYF.

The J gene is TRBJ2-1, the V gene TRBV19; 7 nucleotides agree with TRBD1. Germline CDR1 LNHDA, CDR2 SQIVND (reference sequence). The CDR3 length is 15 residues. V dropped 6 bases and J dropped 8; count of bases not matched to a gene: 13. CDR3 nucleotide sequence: TGTGCCAGTAGACTTGGCCAGGGGGTTTACGATGAGCAGTTCTTC. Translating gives CASRLGQGVYDEQFF.

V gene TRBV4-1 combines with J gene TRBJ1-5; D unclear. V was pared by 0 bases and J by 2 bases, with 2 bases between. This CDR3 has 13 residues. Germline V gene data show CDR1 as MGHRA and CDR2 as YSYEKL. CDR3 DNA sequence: TGCGCCAGCAGCCAAGACGGCAATCAGCCCCAGCATTTT. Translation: CASSQDGNQPQHF.

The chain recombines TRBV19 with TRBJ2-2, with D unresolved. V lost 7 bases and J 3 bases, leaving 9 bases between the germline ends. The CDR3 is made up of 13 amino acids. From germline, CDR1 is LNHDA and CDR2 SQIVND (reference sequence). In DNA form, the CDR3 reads TGTGCCAGTAATTCCCCCTACACCGGGGAGCTGTTTTTT. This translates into CASNSPYTGELFF.

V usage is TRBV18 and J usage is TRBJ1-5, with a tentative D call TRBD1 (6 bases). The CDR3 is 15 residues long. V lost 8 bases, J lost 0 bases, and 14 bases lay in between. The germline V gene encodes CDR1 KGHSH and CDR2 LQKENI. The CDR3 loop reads CASGRDKNSNQPQHF. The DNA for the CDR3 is TGTGCCAGCGGCCGGGACAAGAATAGCAATCAGCCCCAGCATTTT. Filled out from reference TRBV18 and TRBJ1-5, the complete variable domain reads NAGVMQNPRHLVRRRGQEARLRCSPMKGHSHVYWYRQLPEEGLKFMVYLQKENIIDESGMPKERFSAEFPKEGPSILRIQQVVRGDSAAYFCASGRDKNSNQPQHFGDGTRLSIL.

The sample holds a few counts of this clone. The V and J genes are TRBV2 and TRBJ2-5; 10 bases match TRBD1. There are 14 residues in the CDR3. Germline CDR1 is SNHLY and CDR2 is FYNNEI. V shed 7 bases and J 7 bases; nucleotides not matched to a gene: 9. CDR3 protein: CASKRTGGEGTQYF. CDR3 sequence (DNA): TGTGCCAGCAAAAGGACAGGGGGAGAAGGGACCCAGTACTTC.

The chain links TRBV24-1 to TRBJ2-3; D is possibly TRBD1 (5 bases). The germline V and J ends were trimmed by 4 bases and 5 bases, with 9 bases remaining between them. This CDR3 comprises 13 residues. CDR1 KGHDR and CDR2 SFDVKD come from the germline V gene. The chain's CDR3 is CATSDPDRDTQYF. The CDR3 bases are TGTGCCACCAGTGACCCTGACAGAGATACGCAGTATTTT.

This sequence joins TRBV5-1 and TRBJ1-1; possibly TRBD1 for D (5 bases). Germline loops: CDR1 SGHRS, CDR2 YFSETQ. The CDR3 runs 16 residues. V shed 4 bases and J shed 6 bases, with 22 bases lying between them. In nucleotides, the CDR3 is TGCGCCAGCAGCCTTCAGACAGCCGCCCTGGGCGCTGAAGCTTTCTTT. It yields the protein CASSLQTAALGAEAFF. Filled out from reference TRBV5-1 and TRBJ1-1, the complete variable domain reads KAGVTQTPRYLIKTRGQQVTLSCSPISGHRSVSWYQQTPGQGLQFLFEYFSETQRNKGNFPGRFSGRQFSNSRSEMNVSTLELGDSALYLCASSLQTAALGAEAFFGQGTRLTVV.

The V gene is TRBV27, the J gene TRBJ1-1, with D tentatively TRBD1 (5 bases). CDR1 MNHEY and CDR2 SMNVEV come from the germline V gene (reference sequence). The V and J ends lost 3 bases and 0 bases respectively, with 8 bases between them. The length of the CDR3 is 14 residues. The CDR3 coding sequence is TGTGCCAGCAGTTTGGGGGTCCTGAACACTGAAGCTTTCTTT. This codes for CASSLGVLNTEAFF.

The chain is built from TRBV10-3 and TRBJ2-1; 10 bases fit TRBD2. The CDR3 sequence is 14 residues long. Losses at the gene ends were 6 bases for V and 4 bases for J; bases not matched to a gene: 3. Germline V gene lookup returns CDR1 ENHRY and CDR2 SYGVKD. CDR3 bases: TGTGCCATCAGCGGACTAGCGGAGTACAATGAGCAGTTCTTC. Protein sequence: CAISGLAEYNEQFF.

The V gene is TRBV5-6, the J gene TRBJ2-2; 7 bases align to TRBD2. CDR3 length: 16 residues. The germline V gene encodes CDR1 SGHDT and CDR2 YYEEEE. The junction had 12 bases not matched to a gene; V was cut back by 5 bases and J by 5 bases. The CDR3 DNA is TGTGCCAGCAGACAGCGGGGATGGGGAGGAACCGGGGAGCTGTTTTTT. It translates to CASRQRGWGGTGELFF.

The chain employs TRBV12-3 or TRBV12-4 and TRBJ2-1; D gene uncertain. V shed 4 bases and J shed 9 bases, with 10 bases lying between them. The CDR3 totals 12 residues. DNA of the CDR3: TGTGCCAGCAGTTGGACGGAAGCTGAGCAGTTCTTC. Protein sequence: CASSWTEAEQFF.

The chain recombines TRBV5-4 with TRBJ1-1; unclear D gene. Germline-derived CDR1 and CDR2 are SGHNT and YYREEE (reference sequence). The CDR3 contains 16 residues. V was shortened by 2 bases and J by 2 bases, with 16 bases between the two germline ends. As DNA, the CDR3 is TGTGCCAGCAGCTTCGGGGATTTGGTGCACAACACTGAAGCTTTCTTT. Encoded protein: CASSFGDLVHNTEAFF.

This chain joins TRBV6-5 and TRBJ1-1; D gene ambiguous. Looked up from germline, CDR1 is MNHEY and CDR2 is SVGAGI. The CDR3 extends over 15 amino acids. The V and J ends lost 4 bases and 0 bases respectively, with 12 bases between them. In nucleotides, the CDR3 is TGTGCCAGCAGTTCGCCTCCGGGAATGAACACTGAAGCTTTCTTT. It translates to CASSSPPGMNTEAFF.

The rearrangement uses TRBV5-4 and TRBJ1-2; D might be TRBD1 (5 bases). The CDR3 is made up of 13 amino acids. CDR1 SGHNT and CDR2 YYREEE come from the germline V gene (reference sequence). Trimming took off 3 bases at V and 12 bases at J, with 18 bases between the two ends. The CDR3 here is CASSSGLPAVHTF. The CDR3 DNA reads TGTGCCAGCAGCTCGGGACTCCCGGCAGTGCACACCTTC. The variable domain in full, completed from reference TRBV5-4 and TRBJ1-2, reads ETGVTQSPTHLIKTRGQQVTLRCSSQSGHNTVSWYQQALGQGPQFIFQYYREEENGRGNFPPRFSGLQFPNYSSELNVNALELDDSALYLCASSSGLPAVHTFGSGTRLTVV.

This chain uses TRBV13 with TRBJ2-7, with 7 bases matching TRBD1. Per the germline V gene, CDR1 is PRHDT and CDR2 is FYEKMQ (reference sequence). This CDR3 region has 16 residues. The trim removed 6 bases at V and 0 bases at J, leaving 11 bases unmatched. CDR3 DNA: TGTGCCAGCAGTGCCAGGGGTGCAGGGGGCTCCTACGAGCAGTACTTC. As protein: CASSARGAGGSYEQYF.

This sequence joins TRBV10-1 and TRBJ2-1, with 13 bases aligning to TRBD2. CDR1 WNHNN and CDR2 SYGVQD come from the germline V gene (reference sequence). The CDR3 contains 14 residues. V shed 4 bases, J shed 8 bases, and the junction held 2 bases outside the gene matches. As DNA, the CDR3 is TGCGCCAGCAGTGCTGGGACTAGCGGGGATGAGCAGTTCTTC. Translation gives CASSAGTSGDEQFF.

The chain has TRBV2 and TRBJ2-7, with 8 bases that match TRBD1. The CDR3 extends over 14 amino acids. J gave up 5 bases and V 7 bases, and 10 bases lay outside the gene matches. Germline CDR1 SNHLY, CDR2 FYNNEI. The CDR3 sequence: CASTHGQGADEQYF. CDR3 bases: TGTGCCAGCACTCATGGACAGGGTGCTGACGAGCAGTACTTC.

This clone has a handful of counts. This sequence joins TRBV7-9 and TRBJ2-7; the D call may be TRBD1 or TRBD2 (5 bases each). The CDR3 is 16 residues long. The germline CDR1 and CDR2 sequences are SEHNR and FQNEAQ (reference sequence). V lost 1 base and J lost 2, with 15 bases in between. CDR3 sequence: CASSLGQGEQAYEQYF. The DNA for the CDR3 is TGTGCCAGCAGCTTAGGCCAAGGGGAGCAGGCCTACGAGCAGTACTTC.

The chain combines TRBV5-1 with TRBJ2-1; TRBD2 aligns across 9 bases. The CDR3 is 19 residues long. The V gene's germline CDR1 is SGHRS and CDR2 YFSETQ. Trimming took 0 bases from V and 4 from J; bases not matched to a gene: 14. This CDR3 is CASSLGQTLAGELYNEQFF. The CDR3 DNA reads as TGCGCCAGCAGCTTGGGCCAGACCTTAGCGGGAGAGTTGTACAATGAGCAGTTCTTC.

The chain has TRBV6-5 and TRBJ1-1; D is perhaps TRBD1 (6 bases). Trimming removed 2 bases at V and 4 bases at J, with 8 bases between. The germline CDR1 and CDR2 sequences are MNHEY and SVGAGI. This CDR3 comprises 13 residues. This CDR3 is CASSYGGGTEAFF. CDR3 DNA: TGTGCCAGCAGTTACGGAGGGGGCACTGAAGCTTTCTTT.

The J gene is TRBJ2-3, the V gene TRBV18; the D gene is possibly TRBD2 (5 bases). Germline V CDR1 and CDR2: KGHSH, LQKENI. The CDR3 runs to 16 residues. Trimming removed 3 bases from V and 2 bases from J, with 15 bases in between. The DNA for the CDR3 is TGTGCCAGCTCACCTCTTTCACGGGGAGTCACAGATACGCAGTATTTT. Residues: CASSPLSRGVTDTQYF.